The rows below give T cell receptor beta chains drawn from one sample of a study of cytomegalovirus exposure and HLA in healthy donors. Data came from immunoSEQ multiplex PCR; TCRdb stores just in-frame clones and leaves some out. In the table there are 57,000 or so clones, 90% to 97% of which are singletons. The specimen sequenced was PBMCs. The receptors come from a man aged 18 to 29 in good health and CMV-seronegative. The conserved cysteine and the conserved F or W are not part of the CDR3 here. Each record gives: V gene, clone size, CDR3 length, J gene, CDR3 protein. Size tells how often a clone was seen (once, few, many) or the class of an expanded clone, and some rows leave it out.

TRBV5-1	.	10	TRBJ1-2	ASSDTGGGYT
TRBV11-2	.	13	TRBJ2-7	ASSPILSGRGEQY
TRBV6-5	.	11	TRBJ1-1	ASSSGVATEAF
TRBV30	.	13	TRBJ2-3	AWRVGLRETDTQY
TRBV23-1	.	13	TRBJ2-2	ASSHGLKGTGELL
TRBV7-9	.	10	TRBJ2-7	ASGQGPYEQY
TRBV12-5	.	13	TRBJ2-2	ASGRWDTHTGELF
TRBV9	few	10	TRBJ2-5	ASSSGGETQY
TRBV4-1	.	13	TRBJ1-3	ASSQEARSGNTIY
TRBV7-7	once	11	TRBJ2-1	ASSSSTGGKQF
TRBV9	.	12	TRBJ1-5	ATQDGYSNQPQH
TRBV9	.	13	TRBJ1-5	ASSVGQGAGQPQH
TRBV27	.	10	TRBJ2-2	ASSFNTGELF
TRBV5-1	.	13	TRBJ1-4	ASSLGGTQNEKLF
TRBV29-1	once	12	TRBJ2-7	SVTATGVSYEQY
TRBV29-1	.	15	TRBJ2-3	SVHGTSGRAGTDTQY
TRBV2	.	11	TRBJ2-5	ASSRDSQETQY
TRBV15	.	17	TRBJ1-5	ATSRDRGQGLLSNQPQH
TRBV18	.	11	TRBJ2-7	ASSPGQSYEQY
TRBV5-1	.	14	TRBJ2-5	ASSLVVTRYQETQY
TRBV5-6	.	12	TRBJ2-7	ASSFSRTAYEQY
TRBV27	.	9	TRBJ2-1	ASRLGGEQF
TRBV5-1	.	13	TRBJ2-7	ASSLDGSLSYEQY
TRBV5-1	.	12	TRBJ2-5	ASSWAGYQETQY
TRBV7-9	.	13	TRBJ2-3	ASSWTSGRTDTQY
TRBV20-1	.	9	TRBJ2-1	SARPGQKQF
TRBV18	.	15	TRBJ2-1	ASSPFKLAGGYNEQF
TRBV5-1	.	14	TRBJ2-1	ASSPGDGRVYNEQF
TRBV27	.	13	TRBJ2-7	ASSLPGTGSHEQY
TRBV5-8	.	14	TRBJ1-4	ASSLGQRNSNEKLF
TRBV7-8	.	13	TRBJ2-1	ASTRTGWSYNEQF
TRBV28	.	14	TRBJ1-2	ASSLWTAVRGYGYT
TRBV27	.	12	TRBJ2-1	ASSPRTSGNEQF
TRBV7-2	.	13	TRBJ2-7	ASSLASGREYEQY
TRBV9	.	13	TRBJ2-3	ASSGSGSGTDTQY
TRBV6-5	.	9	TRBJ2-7	ASSYEEEQY
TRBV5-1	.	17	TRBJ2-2	ASSSQSGLAATNTGELF
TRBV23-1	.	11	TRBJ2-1	ASSPFSYNEQF
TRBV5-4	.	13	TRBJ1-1	ASSPRGGSNTEAF
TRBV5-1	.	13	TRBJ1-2	ASSLEAGKGYGYT
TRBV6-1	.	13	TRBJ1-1	ASSEVGTAFTEAF
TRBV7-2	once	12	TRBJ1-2	ASSLGQGAYGYT
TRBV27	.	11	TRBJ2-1	ASIGFREGEQF
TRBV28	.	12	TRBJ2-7	ASSLSWSSYEQY
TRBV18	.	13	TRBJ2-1	ASSELLAGDNEQF
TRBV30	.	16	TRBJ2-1	AWSVASGRMVSYNEQF
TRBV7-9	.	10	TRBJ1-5	ASSSADSIWH
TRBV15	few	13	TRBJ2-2	ATSREGQFTGELF
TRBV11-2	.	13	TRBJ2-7	ASSRWSESEVEQY
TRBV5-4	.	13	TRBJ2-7	ASSSPGQGGLEQY
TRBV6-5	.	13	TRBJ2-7	ASSSTSGVSYEQY
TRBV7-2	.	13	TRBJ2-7	ASSTSTGTTYEQY
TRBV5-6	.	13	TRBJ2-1	ASSSPGQRYNEQF
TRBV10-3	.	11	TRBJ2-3	AIQGQSTDTQY
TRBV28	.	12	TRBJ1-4	ASSLKQGNEKLF
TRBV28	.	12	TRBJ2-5	ASSRPGEAATQY
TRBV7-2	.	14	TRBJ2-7	ASSTRLAGASYEQY
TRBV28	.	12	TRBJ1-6	ASSWGTGTSPLH
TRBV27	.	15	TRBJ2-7	ASRLSPRDRGADEQY
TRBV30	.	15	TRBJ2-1	AWSIFAPLAGNNEQF